The 9 T cell receptor beta chains reported below all come from one sample, sequenced in a study of T cell responses to AZD1222 COVID-19 vaccine. Sequenced by immunoSEQ multiplex PCR; TCRdb stores in-frame clones only, minus some. Among over 100,000 clones, 90% were seen once, and the ten largest hold roughly 7.2%. Sequenced here: peripheral blood, sampled on day 0 of AZD1222 vaccination. Source of these receptors: an adult in good health.

This sequence joins TRBV6-1 and TRBJ2-5; 14 nucleotides match TRBD2. The germline CDR1 and CDR2 sequences are MNHNS and SASEGT. The CDR3 totals 16 residues. V was pared by 4 bases and J by 5 bases, with 6 bases of the junction left unmatched. This CDR3 is CASSGMRLAGGETQYF. The DNA of the CDR3 is TGTGCCAGCAGTGGGATGCGACTAGCGGGGGGGGAGACCCAGTACTTC.

The chain has TRBV6-6 and TRBJ1-1, with 12 nucleotides matching TRBD1. V shed 6 bases, J shed 6 bases, and the junction held 8 bases outside the gene matches. The V gene's germline CDR1 is MNHNY and CDR2 SVGAGI (reference sequence). The CDR3 runs 15 residues. The CDR3 loop reads CASRGPGQGAPEAFF. CDR3 nucleotides: TGTGCCAGCAGGGGACCGGGACAGGGGGCCCCTGAAGCTTTCTTT.

The chain combines TRBV7-9 with TRBJ1-4, with 7 bases identical to TRBD1. The CDR3 is 14 residues long. Germline CDR1 SEHNR, CDR2 FQNEAQ (reference sequence). V gave up 4 bases and J gave up 3 bases; unmatched junction bases: 2. CDR3 loop: CASSSGQPNEKLFF. As DNA, the CDR3 is TGTGCCAGCAGCTCGGGACAGCCTAATGAAAAACTGTTTTTT.

The chain carries TRBV30 and TRBJ2-7; D is undetermined. V gave up 0 bases and J gave up 5 bases, with 14 bases separating them. The germline gives CDR1 GTSNPN, CDR2 SVGIG (reference sequence). The CDR3 is 14 amino acids. DNA for the CDR3: TGTGCCTGGAGTGTTATAGCTGGCCTAGACGAGCAGTACTTC. Translation: CAWSVIAGLDEQYF.

This chain links TRBV2 with TRBJ2-1; 9 bases fit TRBD1. This CDR3 is built from 16 residues. With 9 bases clipped from V and 7 bases from J, the junction kept 16 bases outside the gene matches. Germline loops: CDR1 SNHLY, CDR2 FYNNEI. This chain's CDR3 is CASRRTPGQGVNEQFF. The CDR3 nucleotides are TGTGCCAGTAGAAGAACACCGGGACAGGGCGTAAATGAGCAGTTCTTC.

The V call is TRBV30, the J call TRBJ1-6; D gene uncertain. V was shortened by 0 bases and J by 18 bases, with 18 bases between the two germline ends. The CDR3 totals 13 residues. The germline V gene has CDR1 GTSNPN and CDR2 SVGIG (reference sequence). DNA for the CDR3: TGTGCCTGGAGTGTATATCGGGGAACAACTGGCCACTTT. Its translation is CAWSVYRGTTGHF.

This clone was counted only a few times. The chain couples TRBV10-3 to TRBJ2-2; D is unclear. The CDR3 sequence is 12 residues long. V was trimmed by 9 bases and J by 6 bases, leaving 11 bases between them. Germline V lookup: CDR1 ENHRY, CDR2 SYGVKD. The CDR3 loop reads CAIKMAAGELFF. In nucleotides, the CDR3 is TGTGCCATTAAAATGGCAGCCGGGGAGCTGTTTTTT.

The rearrangement uses TRBV4-2 and TRBJ1-1; possible D gene TRBD1, 6 bases. V was pared by 0 bases and J by 4 bases, with 15 bases between. From germline, CDR1 is LGHNA and CDR2 YNFKEQ. CDR3 size: 16 residues. In nucleotides, the CDR3 is TGTGCCAGCAGCCAAGATCCGGGGGGCGGAAGCACTGAAGCTTTCTTT. Its protein product is CASSQDPGGGSTEAFF.

The chain is built from TRBV19 and TRBJ1-1; possibly TRBD1 for D (6 bases). V gave up 9 bases and J gave up 2 bases, with 16 bases separating them. Germline V lookup: CDR1 LNHDA, CDR2 SQIVND (reference sequence). CDR3 length equals 14 residues. CDR3 bases: TGTGCCAGCTTTCCTGACAGGCTTAACACTGAAGCTTTCTTT. Encoded protein: CASFPDRLNTEAFF. Combining the CDR3 with reference TRBV19 and TRBJ1-1 gives the whole variable domain DGGITQSPKYLFRKEGQNVTLSCEQNLNHDAMYWYRQDPGQGLRLIYYSQIVNDFQKGDIAEGYSVSREKKESFPLTVTSAQKNPTAFYLCASFPDRLNTEAFFGQGTRLTVV.